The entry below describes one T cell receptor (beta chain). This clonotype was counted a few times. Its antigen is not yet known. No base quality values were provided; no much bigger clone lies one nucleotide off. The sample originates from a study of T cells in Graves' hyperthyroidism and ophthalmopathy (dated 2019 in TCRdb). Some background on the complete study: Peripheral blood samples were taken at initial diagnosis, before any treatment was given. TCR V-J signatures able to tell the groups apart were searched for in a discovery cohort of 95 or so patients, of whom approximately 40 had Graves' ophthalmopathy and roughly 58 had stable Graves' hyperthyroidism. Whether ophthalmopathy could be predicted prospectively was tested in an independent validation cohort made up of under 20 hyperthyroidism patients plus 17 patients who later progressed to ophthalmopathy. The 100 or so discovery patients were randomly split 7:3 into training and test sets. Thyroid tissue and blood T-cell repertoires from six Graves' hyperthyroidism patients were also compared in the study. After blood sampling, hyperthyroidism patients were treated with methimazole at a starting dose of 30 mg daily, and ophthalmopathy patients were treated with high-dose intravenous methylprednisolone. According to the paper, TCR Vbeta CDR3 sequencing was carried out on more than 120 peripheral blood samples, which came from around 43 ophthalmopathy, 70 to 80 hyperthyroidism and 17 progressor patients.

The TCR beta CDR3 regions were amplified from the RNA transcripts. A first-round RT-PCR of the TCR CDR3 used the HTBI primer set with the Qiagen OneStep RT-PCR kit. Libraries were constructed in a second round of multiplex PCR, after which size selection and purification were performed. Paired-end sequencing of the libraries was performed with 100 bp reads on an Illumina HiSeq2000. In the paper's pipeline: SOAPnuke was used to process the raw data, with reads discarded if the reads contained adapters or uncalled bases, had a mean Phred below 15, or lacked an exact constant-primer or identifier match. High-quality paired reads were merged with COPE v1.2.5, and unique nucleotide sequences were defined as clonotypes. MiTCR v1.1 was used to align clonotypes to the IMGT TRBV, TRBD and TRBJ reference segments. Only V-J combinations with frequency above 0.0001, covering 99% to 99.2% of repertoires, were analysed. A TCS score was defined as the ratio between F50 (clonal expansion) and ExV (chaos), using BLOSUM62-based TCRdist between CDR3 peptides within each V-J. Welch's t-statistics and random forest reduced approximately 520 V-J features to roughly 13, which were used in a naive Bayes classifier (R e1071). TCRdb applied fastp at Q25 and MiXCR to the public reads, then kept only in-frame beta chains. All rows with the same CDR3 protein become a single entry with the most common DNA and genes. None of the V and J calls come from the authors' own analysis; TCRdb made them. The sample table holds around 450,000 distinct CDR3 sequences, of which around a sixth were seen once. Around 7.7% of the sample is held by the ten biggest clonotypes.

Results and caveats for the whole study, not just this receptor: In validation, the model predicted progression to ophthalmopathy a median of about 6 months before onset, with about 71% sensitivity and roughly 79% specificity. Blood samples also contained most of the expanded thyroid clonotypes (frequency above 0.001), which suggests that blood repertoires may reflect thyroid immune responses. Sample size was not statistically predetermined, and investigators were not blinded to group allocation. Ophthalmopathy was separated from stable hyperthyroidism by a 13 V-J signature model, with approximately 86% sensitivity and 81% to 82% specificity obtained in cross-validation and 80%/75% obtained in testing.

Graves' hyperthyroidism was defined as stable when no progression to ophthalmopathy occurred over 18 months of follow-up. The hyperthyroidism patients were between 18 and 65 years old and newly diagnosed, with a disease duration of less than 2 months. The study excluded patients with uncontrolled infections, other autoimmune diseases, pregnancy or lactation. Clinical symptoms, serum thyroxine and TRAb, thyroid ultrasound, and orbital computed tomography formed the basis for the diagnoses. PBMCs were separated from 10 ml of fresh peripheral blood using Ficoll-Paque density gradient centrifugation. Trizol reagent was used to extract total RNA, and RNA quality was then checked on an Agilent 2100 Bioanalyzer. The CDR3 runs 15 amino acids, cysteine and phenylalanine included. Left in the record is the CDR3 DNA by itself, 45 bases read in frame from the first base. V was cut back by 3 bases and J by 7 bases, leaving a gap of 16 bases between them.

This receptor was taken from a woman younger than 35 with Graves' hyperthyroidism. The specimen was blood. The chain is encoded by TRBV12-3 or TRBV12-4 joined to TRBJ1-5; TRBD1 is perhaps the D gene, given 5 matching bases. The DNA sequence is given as TGTGCCAGCAGTTTGTCGTCGGGTGGGGGGCAGCCCCAGCATTTT. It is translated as CASSLSSGGGQPQHF.